The next 19 T cell receptor beta chains were all read from a single sample in a study of blood T cell repertoires in COVID-19. TCRdb's table, derived via immunoSEQ multiplex PCR, lists solely in-frame clones and lacks some. The table has 200,000 to 300,000 clones, 83% seen once. What was sequenced was peripheral blood. The receptors stem from a human donor in a cohort sampled during active COVID-19.

This clone was seen once. This chain connects TRBV13 to TRBJ2-7; 13 positions agree with TRBD2. J gave up 4 bases and V 2 bases, and 11 bases lay outside the gene matches. CDR1 PRHDT and CDR2 FYEKMQ come from the germline V gene (reference sequence). The CDR3 sequence is 18 residues long. The CDR3 is CASSLQEWGTSGVYEQYF. The CDR3 DNA reads as TGTGCCAGCAGCTTACAGGAGTGGGGGACTAGCGGGGTGTACGAGCAGTACTTC.

The V gene is TRBV14, the J gene TRBJ2-1, with TRBD2 matching 13 bases. Trimming at V came to 1 base and at J to 4 bases, leaving 19 bases not matched to a gene. The CDR3 contains 22 residues. Germline assignment: CDR1 SGHDN and CDR2 FVKESK. Here the CDR3 reads CASSQARTGTSGKPIIYNEQFF. For the CDR3, the DNA is TGTGCCAGCAGCCAAGCTAGAACCGGGACTAGCGGGAAACCCATAATTTACAATGAGCAGTTCTTC.

V gene TRBV30 combines with J gene TRBJ1-2; 7 bases are a match to TRBD1. V shed 3 bases and J 1 base; nucleotides not matched to a gene: 5. The length of the CDR3 is 14 residues. Germline CDR1 and CDR2: GTSNPN and SVGIG (reference sequence). The CDR3 is CAWRLQGSNYGYTF. The DNA for the CDR3 is TGTGCCTGGAGGTTACAGGGGAGTAACTATGGCTACACCTTC.

The rearrangement uses TRBV19 and TRBJ2-7; 9 positions agree with TRBD1. This CDR3 is built from 14 residues. From germline, CDR1 is LNHDA and CDR2 SQIVND (reference sequence). J was trimmed by 6 bases and V by 7 bases; bases with no gene match: 10. CDR3 sequence: CASNINGQGSEQYF. Here the CDR3 DNA reads TGTGCCAGTAACATAAACGGACAGGGGAGCGAGCAGTACTTC.

This clone appeared once. The chain has TRBV6-5 and TRBJ1-2; tentatively, D is TRBD1 (6 bases). The V gene's germline CDR1 is MNHEY and CDR2 SVGAGI. The CDR3 runs 15 residues. V lost 7 bases to trimming and J lost 4 bases, with 19 bases between them. CDR3 amino acids: CASKKPGGGGYGYTF. CDR3 sequence (DNA): TGTGCCAGCAAAAAGCCCGGGGGCGGGGGCTATGGCTACACCTTC.

This chain connects TRBV6-5 to TRBJ1-6; D ambiguous. This CDR3 is built from 14 residues. V was trimmed by 6 bases and J by 5 bases, leaving 11 bases between them. Germline V lookup: CDR1 MNHEY, CDR2 SVGAGI. The CDR3: CASRRVPHNSPLHF. As DNA, the CDR3 is TGTGCCAGCAGGAGGGTCCCCCATAATTCACCCCTCCACTTT.

Concerning this clone: In the same sample, other DNA sequences code for this CDR3. The rearrangement joins TRBV6-6 to TRBJ1-3; 10 bases line up with TRBD1. This CDR3 is 15 amino acids long. The germline gives CDR1 MNHNY, CDR2 SVGAGI (reference sequence). Germline trimming cut 5 bases from V and 3 bases from J; bases unmatched to any gene: 4. CDR3 nucleotide sequence: TGTGCCAGCAGTCTCGGGACAGGGGATGGAAACACCATATATTTT. Translating it yields CASSLGTGDGNTIYF.

This clone was recorded only once. V usage is TRBV18 and J usage is TRBJ2-3, with TRBD2 matching 13 bases. CDR1 is KGHSH, CDR2 LQKENI, per germline. The CDR3 has 19 amino acids. The V and J ends lost 6 bases and 1 base, in that order; junction bases with no gene match: 13. The CDR3 nucleotides read TGTGCCAGCTCCCGGACCGGGACTAGCGGGAACTATGGCACAGATACGCAGTATTTT. It is translated as CASSRTGTSGNYGTDTQYF. The full variable domain, rest sourced from reference TRBV18 and TRBJ2-3, is NAGVMQNPRHLVRRRGQEARLRCSPMKGHSHVYWYRQLPEEGLKFMVYLQKENIIDESGMPKERFSAEFPKEGPSILRIQQVVRGDSAAYFCASSRTGTSGNYGTDTQYFGPGTRLTVL.

The rearrangement joins TRBV19 to TRBJ1-1; weak D call: TRBD1 (5 bases). V was cut by 3 bases and J by 7 bases, with 15 bases left in between. Germline assignment: CDR1 LNHDA and CDR2 SQIVND (reference sequence). The CDR3 sequence is 14 residues long. CDR3 residues: CASSISAGVVEAFF. Written as DNA, the CDR3 is TGTGCCAGTAGTATCTCCGCGGGGGTGGTTGAAGCTTTCTTT.

DNA for the CDR3: TGTGCCAGCAGCCCCGAAGGGTGGGGCGATCAGCCCCAGCATTTT. Translating it yields CASSPEGWGDQPQHF. V usage is TRBV27 and J usage is TRBJ1-5; D is perhaps TRBD1 (5 bases). The CDR3 covers 15 residues. The germline V gene has CDR1 MNHEY and CDR2 SMNVEV (reference sequence). Trimming pared 6 bases from V and 5 bases from J, leaving 17 bases between.

The chain employs TRBV7-9 and TRBJ1-5, with D maybe TRBD1 (6 bases). Trimming shortened V by 3 bases and J by 5 bases, and 8 bases separated the two germline ends. The CDR3 length is 13 residues. The germline V gene has CDR1 SEHNR and CDR2 FQNEAQ (reference sequence). CDR3 nucleotides: TGTGCCAGCAGCTTTAACAGGGATCAGCCCCAGCATTTT. This encodes CASSFNRDQPQHF.

This clone was found once. The chain is built from TRBV7-9 and TRBJ2-5; D is possibly TRBD2 (6 bases). This CDR3 region has 14 residues. Trimming removed 0 bases at V and 5 bases at J, with 10 bases between. The germline gives CDR1 SEHNR, CDR2 FQNEAQ (reference sequence). The CDR3 nucleotides read TGTGCCAGCAGCTTAGCTAGCGGAGTGGAGACCCAGTACTTC. Translated: CASSLASGVETQYF.

The chain recombines TRBV5-5 with TRBJ2-7, with a possible D match to TRBD1 (5 bases). With 4 bases removed from V and 5 bases from J, the gap between germline ends came to 10 bases. Germline V gene sequence: CDR1 SGHKS, CDR2 YYEKEE (reference sequence). The CDR3 has 12 residues. CDR3 DNA sequence: TGTGCCAGCAGCCGATGGGGCGACGAGCAGTACTTC. Amino acids: CASSRWGDEQYF.

The rearrangement links TRBV19 to TRBJ1-2, with 8 bases identical to TRBD1. This CDR3 contains 16 residues. CDR1 and CDR2 (germline): LNHDA, SQIVND (reference sequence). J lost 4 bases, V lost 4 bases, and 11 bases had no gene match. CDR3 sequence reads: CASSTGGQVLGYGYTF. CDR3 nucleotide sequence: TGTGCCAGTAGTACAGGGGGACAGGTTCTTGGCTATGGCTACACCTTC.

The table lists this clone with many counts. This chain joins TRBV7-2 and TRBJ2-3; the D gene is possibly TRBD2 (5 bases). V was shortened by 1 base and J by 2 bases, with 7 bases between the two germline ends. This CDR3 comprises 14 residues. Germline V gene data show CDR1 as SGHTA and CDR2 as FQGNSA. In nucleotides, the CDR3 is TGTGCCAGCAGCTTAGGTAGCGTCACAGATACGCAGTATTTT. Residues: CASSLGSVTDTQYF.

This chain connects TRBV7-9 to TRBJ2-1; no clear D gene. The germline CDR1 and CDR2 sequences are SEHNR and FQNEAQ (reference sequence). The V and J ends lost 3 bases and 4 bases respectively, with 19 bases between them. There are 17 residues in the CDR3. The CDR3 spells CASSFKASQGSYNEQFF. The CDR3, as DNA: TGTGCCAGCAGCTTCAAAGCGTCCCAAGGATCTTACAATGAGCAGTTCTTC.

The CDR3, as DNA: TGTGCCAGCAGCCTGACAGGGGGCAATCAGCCCCAGCATTTT. Protein product: CASSLTGGNQPQHF. The chain recombines TRBV28 with TRBJ1-5, with 8 bases lining up with TRBD1. Per germline, CDR1 MDHEN and CDR2 SYDVKM. The CDR3 length is 14 residues. V shed 6 bases and J 2 bases; nucleotides not matched to a gene: 3.

CDR3 nucleotide sequence: TGTGCCAGCAGCCAAAGGAAACAGTACACTGAAGCTTTCTTT. This gives the protein CASSQRKQYTEAFF. The V gene is TRBV3-1 (or the pseudogene TRBV3-2), the J gene TRBJ1-1; D gene ambiguous. Germline V CDR1 and CDR2: LGHDT, YNNKEL (reference sequence). This CDR3 has 14 amino acids. V lost 2 bases, J lost 3 bases, and 10 bases lay in between.

CDR3 nucleotides: TGTGCCAGCTCACCGGTTATACGAGACAGAGGCACCGGGGAGCTGTTTTTT. Translated, it gives CASSPVIRDRGTGELFF. This chain links TRBV18 with TRBJ2-2, with D perhaps TRBD1 (5 bases). Deletions cut 3 bases from V and 4 bases from J, with 18 bases between. The germline gives CDR1 KGHSH, CDR2 LQKENI. The CDR3 length is 17 residues.